Below, one TCR beta chain is given with its context. Antigen: not known. This specimen belongs to a study of OX40 agonist ivuxolimab in advanced cancers. Study-wide findings and caveats: Among the nonresponders, some also had low normalized T-cell clonal expansion.

Assay: immunoSEQ multiplex PCR; the TCRdb copy retains only in-frame clones and omits some. There are roughly 19,000 clones in the sample; around 81% occur only once, and 44% lies in the top ten. The source was CD4+ or CD8+ T cells sorted from blood, collected in a trial of the OX40 agonist ivuxolimab. This clonotype originated in an adult with an advanced solid tumor such as melanoma, head and neck, liver or kidney cancer.

The CDR3 coding sequence is TGTGCCAGCAGCTTGGGAGAAAACTACGAGCAGTACTTC. Translation gives CASSLGENYEQYF. The rearrangement links TRBV4-2 to TRBJ2-7; perhaps TRBD2 as D (5 bases). CDR1 LGHNA and CDR2 YNFKEQ come from the germline V gene. Trimming stripped 5 bases from V and 3 bases from J, with 11 bases between. The CDR3 length is 13 residues.